The 27 T cell receptor beta chains listed next were all sequenced from one sample in a study of control samples from healthy donors and cancer patients. Sequencing used immunoSEQ multiplex PCR; TCRdb keeps in-frame clones, though not all of them. The table shows 90,000 to 150,000 clones, with more than 70% occurring only once. Source material: blood. The receptor source for this set is a man aged 35 to 55 in good health.

This chain links TRBV2 with TRBJ1-6; 7 bases map to TRBD1. The trim removed 7 bases at V and 4 bases at J, leaving 4 bases unmatched. The CDR3 loop spans 14 amino acids. Germline V CDR1 and CDR2: SNHLY, FYNNEI. The CDR3 region has the DNA TGTGCCAGCACTCCGGACAGGTATAATTCACCCCTCCACTTT. The encoded protein is CASTPDRYNSPLHF.

The chain couples TRBV18 to TRBJ1-1; D perhaps matches TRBD1 (5 bases). V was pared by 4 bases and J by 1 base, with 13 bases between. Germline assignment: CDR1 KGHSH and CDR2 LQKENI. This CDR3 is built from 15 residues. Here the CDR3 reads CASSRTDTGNTEAFF. The CDR3 DNA reads as TGTGCCAGCTCACGGACCGATACAGGGAACACTGAAGCTTTCTTT.

The CDR3 sequence: CASSSGTLLGEQYF. The CDR3 nucleotides read TGTGCCAGCAGTTCCGGGACACTACTGGGTGAGCAGTACTTC. The chain joins TRBV6-5 to TRBJ2-7; weak D call: TRBD1 (6 bases). The CDR3 spans 14 residues. V lost 4 bases, J lost 7 bases, and 17 bases lay in between. Germline V gene data show CDR1 as MNHEY and CDR2 as SVGAGI.

Only one count was recorded for this clone. This rearrangement joins TRBV29-1 to TRBJ2-3; TRBD2 matches 9 bases. Germline V gene lookup returns CDR1 SQVTM and CDR2 ANQGSEA. The trim removed 3 bases at V and 1 base at J, leaving 2 bases unmatched. CDR3 length equals 14 residues. Here the CDR3 DNA reads TGCAGCGTTGATAGCGGGGGCCGCACAGATACGCAGTATTTT. This codes for CSVDSGGRTDTQYF.

The chain joins TRBV24-1 to TRBJ2-2, with 7 bases lining up with TRBD1. J lost 2 bases, V lost 1 base, and 6 bases had no gene match. Germline V gene data show CDR1 as KGHDR and CDR2 as SFDVKD. The CDR3 consists of 17 residues. As DNA, the CDR3 is TGTGCCACCAGTGATTTCGGCAGGGGGTCCAACACCGGGGAGCTGTTTTTT. It translates to CATSDFGRGSNTGELFF.

The chain recombines TRBV3-1 (or the pseudogene TRBV3-2) with TRBJ2-7, with a possible D match to TRBD2 (6 bases). This CDR3 is built from 12 residues. CDR1 and CDR2 (germline): LGHDT, YNNKEL (reference sequence). V was trimmed by 3 bases and J by 4 bases, leaving 7 bases between them. The CDR3 nucleotides are TGTGCCAGCAGCCACGGGACTTACGAGCAGTACTTC. This encodes CASSHGTYEQYF.

This chain links TRBV9 with TRBJ1-1, with D unclear. V lost 4 bases and J 5 bases, leaving 18 bases between the germline ends. Germline V gene sequence: CDR1 SGDLS, CDR2 YYNGEE. The CDR3 spans 15 residues. The CDR3 here is CASSPRDSTMTEAFF. The CDR3 DNA reads as TGTGCCAGCAGCCCCAGAGACTCAACTATGACTGAAGCTTTCTTT.

V gene TRBV7-6 combines with J gene TRBJ2-2; 9 bases match TRBD1. The trim removed 4 bases at V and 2 bases at J, leaving 8 bases unmatched. Germline CDR1 and CDR2: SGHVS and FNYEAQ. There are 17 residues in the CDR3. For the CDR3, the DNA is TGTGCCAGCAGCTCCTACAGGGGGCGACTAAACACCGGGGAGCTGTTTTTT. Protein sequence: CASSSYRGRLNTGELFF.

The chain uses TRBV6-2 or TRBV6-3 and TRBJ1-2; D gene uncertain. V lost 1 base and J 4 bases, leaving 4 bases between the germline ends. Germline CDR1 reads MNHEY; CDR2 reads SVGEGT. There are 12 residues in the CDR3. This chain's CDR3 is CASSYYRYGYTF. The CDR3 DNA reads TGTGCCAGCAGTTACTACCGCTATGGCTACACCTTC.

The rearrangement joins TRBV30 to TRBJ1-2; no definite D call. Germline assignment: CDR1 GTSNPN and CDR2 SVGIG (reference sequence). This CDR3 is 14 amino acids long. V was pared by 0 bases and J by 4 bases, with 12 bases between. The CDR3 reads CAWSVRRIGYGYTF. The CDR3 region has the DNA TGTGCCTGGAGTGTACGGCGGATCGGCTATGGCTACACCTTC.

The J gene is TRBJ1-4, the V gene TRBV18; D remains ambiguous. CDR1 and CDR2 (germline): KGHSH, LQKENI. The CDR3 spans 13 residues. V was pared by 4 bases and J by 3 bases, with 6 bases between. The CDR3 DNA reads as TGTGCCAGCTCACGGGGATCTAATGAAAAACTGTTTTTT. Protein sequence: CASSRGSNEKLFF. The whole variable domain, filled in from reference TRBV18 and TRBJ1-4, reads NAGVMQNPRHLVRRRGQEARLRCSPMKGHSHVYWYRQLPEEGLKFMVYLQKENIIDESGMPKERFSAEFPKEGPSILRIQQVVRGDSAAYFCASSRGSNEKLFFGSGTQLSVL.

This chain uses TRBV5-1 with TRBJ1-2; D gene ambiguous. V lost 0 bases and J 0 bases, leaving 9 bases between the germline ends. The CDR3 extends over 15 amino acids. The germline gives CDR1 SGHRS, CDR2 YFSETQ. In nucleotides, the CDR3 is TGCGCCAGCAGCTTGGCCCGGCTTACTAACTATGGCTACACCTTC. Amino acid sequence: CASSLARLTNYGYTF. Using reference TRBV5-1 and TRBJ1-2 for the parts outside the CDR3, the full variable domain is KAGVTQTPRYLIKTRGQQVTLSCSPISGHRSVSWYQQTPGQGLQFLFEYFSETQRNKGNFPGRFSGRQFSNSRSEMNVSTLELGDSALYLCASSLARLTNYGYTFGSGTRLTVV.

As concerns this clone: This CDR3 is also generated by other DNA sequences in the sample. CDR3 in DNA: TGCGCCAGCAGCTTGGGTAGGGATAATTCACCCCTCCACTTT. Its translation is CASSLGRDNSPLHF. The J gene is TRBJ1-6, the V gene TRBV5-1; D unclear. Germline lookup yields CDR1 SGHRS and CDR2 YFSETQ. With 0 bases removed from V and 5 bases from J, the gap between germline ends came to 6 bases. The CDR3 is made up of 14 amino acids.

This sequence joins TRBV19 and TRBJ1-2; perhaps TRBD1 as D (6 bases). Germline CDR1 is LNHDA and CDR2 is SQIVND (reference sequence). The CDR3 has 11 amino acids. Trimming took 8 bases from V and 7 from J, leaving 11 bases between them. CDR3: CASSNRAGYTF. The CDR3 DNA sequence: TGTGCCAGTTCTAACAGGGCTGGCTACACCTTC.

This clone appeared a single time. The chain carries TRBV2 and TRBJ2-1, with D maybe TRBD2 (5 bases). The germline V and J ends were trimmed by 2 bases and 4 bases, with 9 bases remaining between them. The CDR3 is made up of 14 amino acids. Germline V gene sequence: CDR1 SNHLY, CDR2 FYNNEI. The CDR3 nucleotides are TGTGCCAGCAGTGAAAGACTAACATACAATGAGCAGTTCTTC. It codes for CASSERLTYNEQFF.

This chain connects TRBV24-1 to TRBJ2-7; either TRBD1 or TRBD2 may fit D (6 bases each). Matching the DNA end better, TRBJ2-1 makes the J call doubtful. The CDR3 is 15 residues long. Germline lookup yields CDR1 KGHDR and CDR2 SFDVKD. In DNA, the CDR3 is TGTGCCACCAGTGATTTGGGGGGGCCCTACAATGAGCAGTTCTTC. Translation: CATSDLGGPYNEQFF.

In its sample, this clone was seen a few times. This rearrangement joins TRBV6-5 to TRBJ1-1, with D uncertain. V was trimmed by 6 bases and J by 4 bases, leaving 15 bases between them. This CDR3 region has 14 residues. The germline CDR1 and CDR2 sequences are MNHEY and SVGAGI. CDR3 in amino acids: CASRRLDRSTEAFF. CDR3 nucleotides: TGTGCCAGCAGGAGACTCGACCGGAGCACTGAAGCTTTCTTT.

V gene TRBV6-2 or TRBV6-3 combines with J gene TRBJ1-4; the D is unclear. The CDR3 has 16 amino acids. Trimming pared 2 bases from V and 2 bases from J, leaving 12 bases between. Germline lookup yields CDR1 MNHEY and CDR2 SVGEGT. The CDR3 nucleotides are TGTGCCAGCAGTTACGCCCGGGTATCGACTAATGAAAAACTGTTTTTT. Encoded protein: CASSYARVSTNEKLFF.

This chain links TRBV30 with TRBJ1-2, with D tentatively TRBD1 (6 bases). CDR1 and CDR2 (germline): GTSNPN, SVGIG (reference sequence). The CDR3 length is 15 residues. V was shortened by 1 base and J by 8 bases, with 20 bases between the two germline ends. The CDR3 protein is CAWSERTAPESGYTF. CDR3 bases: TGTGCCTGGAGTGAGAGGACAGCCCCTGAGTCGGGCTACACCTTC.

This chain links TRBV6-5 with TRBJ1-1, with a tentative D call TRBD1 (6 bases). The CDR3 has 15 amino acids. Trimming left V 4 bases short and J 5 bases short, with 17 bases between. The germline V gene encodes CDR1 MNHEY and CDR2 SVGAGI. The CDR3 DNA sequence: TGTGCCAGCAGTTTGGGATATAACAGGGTTACTGAAGCTTTCTTT. Translating gives CASSLGYNRVTEAFF.

V gene TRBV21-1 combines with J gene TRBJ2-2; the table's D gene call, TRBD2, was not cross checked with the DNA. TRBV21-1 represents a pseudogene. The CDR3 spans 14 residues. CDR3 bases: TGTGCCAGCAGCAAAGCTCTCGGCACCGGGGAGCTGTTTTTT. It yields the protein CASSKALGTGELFF.

A word on this clone: Other nucleotide sequences in the sample specify the same CDR3. The chain uses TRBV7-9 and TRBJ1-5, with D hard to call. Germline lookup yields CDR1 SEHNR and CDR2 FQNEAQ (reference sequence). Trimming shortened V by 1 base and J by 0 bases, and 1 base separated the two germline ends. There are 13 residues in the CDR3. For the CDR3, the DNA is TGTGCCAGCAGCTTAGATAGCAATCAGCCCCAGCATTTT. Translating it yields CASSLDSNQPQHF.

The V call is TRBV30, the J call TRBJ2-7; no firm D call. This CDR3 comprises 11 residues. Per the germline V gene, CDR1 is GTSNPN and CDR2 is SVGIG (reference sequence). The V end was cut by 7 bases, the J end by 0 bases, with 7 bases between. The DNA for the CDR3 is TGTGCCTCCCAGAGCTCCTACGAGCAGTACTTC. Amino acids: CASQSSYEQYF.

The rearrangement joins TRBV3-1 (or the pseudogene TRBV3-2) to TRBJ2-5; 8 nucleotides align to TRBD2. With 5 bases clipped from V and 1 base from J, the junction kept 6 bases outside the gene matches. This CDR3 has 15 residues. Germline V gene lookup returns CDR1 LGHDT and CDR2 YNNKEL (reference sequence). The CDR3: CASSSRTSLQETQYF. CDR3 DNA: TGTGCCAGCAGCTCTCGGACTAGCCTCCAAGAGACCCAGTACTTC.

The chain joins TRBV5-1 to TRBJ2-5; 12 bases line up with TRBD2. The ends lost 6 bases at V and 4 bases at J; junction bases unmatched: 7. The CDR3 loop spans 15 amino acids. Germline CDR1 SGHRS, CDR2 YFSETQ. In DNA form, the CDR3 reads TGCGCCAGCACCAGACTAGCGGGGGTAGTAGAGACCCAGTACTTC. Translation: CASTRLAGVVETQYF.

The rearrangement joins TRBV23-1 to TRBJ1-5; D is possibly TRBD1 (5 bases). TRBV23-1 is an ORF, and what it does is uncertain. With 0 bases removed from V and 0 bases from J, the gap between germline ends came to 9 bases. The CDR3 is 16 residues long. The CDR3 sequence is CASSQSGTDSNQPQHF. In DNA form, the CDR3 reads TGCGCCAGCAGTCAATCCGGGACGGATAGCAATCAGCCCCAGCATTTT.

This chain joins TRBV2 and TRBJ2-1; 7 nucleotides match TRBD2. The CDR3 runs to 15 residues. The germline V gene encodes CDR1 SNHLY and CDR2 FYNNEI. Trimming removed 8 bases from V and 6 bases from J; junction bases left unmatched: 13. CDR3 bases: TGTGCCAGCTGGCCCCTCCAGGGAGGGAGCAATGAGCAGTTCTTC. Translation: CASWPLQGGSNEQFF.